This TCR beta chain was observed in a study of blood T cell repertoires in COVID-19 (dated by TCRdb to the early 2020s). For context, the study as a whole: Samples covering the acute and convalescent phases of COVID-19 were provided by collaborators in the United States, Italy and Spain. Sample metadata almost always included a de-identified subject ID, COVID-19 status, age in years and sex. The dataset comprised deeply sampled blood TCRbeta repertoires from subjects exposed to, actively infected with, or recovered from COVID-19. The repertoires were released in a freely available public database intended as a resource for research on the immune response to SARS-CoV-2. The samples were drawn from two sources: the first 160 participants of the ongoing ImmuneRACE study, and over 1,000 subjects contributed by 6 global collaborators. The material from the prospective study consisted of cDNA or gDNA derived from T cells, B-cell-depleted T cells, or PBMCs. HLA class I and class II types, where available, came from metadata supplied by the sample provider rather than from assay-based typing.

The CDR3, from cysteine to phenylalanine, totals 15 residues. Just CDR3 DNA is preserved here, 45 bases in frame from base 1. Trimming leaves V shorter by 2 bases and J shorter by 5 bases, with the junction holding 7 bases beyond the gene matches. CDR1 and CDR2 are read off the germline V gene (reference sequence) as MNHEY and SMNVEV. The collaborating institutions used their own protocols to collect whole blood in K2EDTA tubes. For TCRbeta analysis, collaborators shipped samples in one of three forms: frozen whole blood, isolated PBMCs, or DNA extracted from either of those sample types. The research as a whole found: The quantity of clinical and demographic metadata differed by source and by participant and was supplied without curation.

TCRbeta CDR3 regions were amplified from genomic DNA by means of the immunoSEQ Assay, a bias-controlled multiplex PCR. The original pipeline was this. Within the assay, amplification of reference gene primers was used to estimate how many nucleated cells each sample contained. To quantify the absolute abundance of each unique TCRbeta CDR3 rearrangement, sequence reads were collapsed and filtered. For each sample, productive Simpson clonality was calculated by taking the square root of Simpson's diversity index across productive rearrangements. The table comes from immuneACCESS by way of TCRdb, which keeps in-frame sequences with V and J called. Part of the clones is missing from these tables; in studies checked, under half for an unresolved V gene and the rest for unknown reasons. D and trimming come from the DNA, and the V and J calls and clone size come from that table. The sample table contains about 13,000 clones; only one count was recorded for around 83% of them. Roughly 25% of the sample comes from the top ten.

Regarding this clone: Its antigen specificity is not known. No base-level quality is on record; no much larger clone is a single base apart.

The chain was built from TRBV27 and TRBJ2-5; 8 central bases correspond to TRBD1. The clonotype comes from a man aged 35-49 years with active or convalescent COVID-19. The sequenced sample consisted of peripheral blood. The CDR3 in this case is CASSLVRGPRETQYF. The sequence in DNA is TGTGCCAGCAGTTTAGTCAGGGGGCCACGGGAGACCCAGTACTTC.